The 28 T cell receptor beta chains given below trace back to one sample, sequenced in a study of shared clonotypes between healthy human individuals. Naive CD8 populations comprised CD45RO-negative cells positively selected for CCR7, excluding terminally differentiated effector memory CD45RA+ cells. Sequenced by immunoSEQ multiplex PCR; TCRdb stores in-frame clones only, minus some. The table lists about 2 million clones, about 95% of them singletons. The material sequenced was naive CD8+ T cells sorted from blood. These receptors all come from a young man in good health.

This chain joins TRBV13 and TRBJ2-3; 8 nucleotides match TRBD2. Germline CDR1 reads PRHDT; CDR2 reads FYEKMQ (reference sequence). With 8 bases clipped from V and 2 bases from J, the junction kept 6 bases outside the gene matches. The CDR3 covers 14 residues. CDR3 loop: CASLGGAHTDTQYF. For the CDR3, the DNA is TGTGCCAGCCTCGGGGGGGCCCACACAGATACGCAGTATTTT.

The chain couples TRBV7-9 to TRBJ2-2; D is perhaps TRBD2 (6 bases). V lost 4 bases, J lost 0 bases, and 12 bases lay in between. The CDR3 is 16 amino acids. CDR1 and CDR2 (germline): SEHNR, FQNEAQ (reference sequence). The CDR3 sequence: CASSYPGLPNTGELFF. CDR3 sequence (DNA): TGTGCCAGCAGCTACCCGGGACTGCCGAACACCGGGGAGCTGTTTTTT.

The chain combines TRBV5-1 with TRBJ2-7, with a weak D call TRBD1 (5 bases). Germline V gives CDR1 SGHRS, CDR2 YFSETQ. The CDR3 is 14 residues long. V was shortened by 4 bases and J by 0 bases, with 11 bases between the two germline ends. In DNA, the CDR3 is TGCGCCAGCAGCCCGGACATGATCTCCTACGAGCAGTACTTC. Translation gives CASSPDMISYEQYF.

This chain joins TRBV11-2 and TRBJ2-7; 12 bases are a match to TRBD2. V was clipped by 5 bases and J by 2 bases; unmatched bases: 7. The CDR3 covers 16 residues. Germline V gene data show CDR1 as SGHAT and CDR2 as FQNNGV. This chain's CDR3 is CASSPRLAGDPYEQYF. The CDR3 bases are TGTGCCAGCAGCCCTCGACTAGCGGGAGATCCCTACGAGCAGTACTTC.

The rearrangement joins TRBV2 to TRBJ2-3; possibly TRBD1 for D (6 bases). The CDR3 has 16 residues. CDR1 and CDR2 from the germline V gene are SNHLY and FYNNEI. V was trimmed by 7 bases and J by 6 bases, leaving 23 bases between them. CDR3: CASIRGTASFLDTQYF. CDR3 nucleotides: TGTGCCAGCATTAGGGGGACGGCCAGTTTTTTGGATACGCAGTATTTT.

J is TRBJ1-1 and V is TRBV29-1; D possibly corresponds to TRBD1 (5 bases). Germline V gene lookup returns CDR1 SQVTM and CDR2 ANQGSEA. The CDR3 loop spans 12 amino acids. Trimming took 0 bases from V and 6 from J, leaving 8 bases between them. CDR3 loop: CSVEDPGPEAFF. CDR3 DNA: TGCAGCGTTGAAGATCCAGGGCCTGAAGCTTTCTTT. Looking up the rest from reference TRBV29-1 and TRBJ1-1 gives the full variable domain: SAVISQKPSRDICQRGTSLTIQCQVDSQVTMMFWYRQQPGQSLTLIATANQGSEATYESGFVIDKFPISRPNLTFSTLTVSNMSPEDSSIYLCSVEDPGPEAFFGQGTRLTVV.

The chain is built from TRBV2 and TRBJ2-3; weak D call: TRBD2 (6 bases). This CDR3 is 14 amino acids long. The V and J ends lost 3 bases and 4 bases respectively, with 11 bases between them. Germline V gene sequence: CDR1 SNHLY, CDR2 FYNNEI. CDR3 protein: CASSDWEEADTQYF. CDR3 DNA: TGTGCCAGCAGTGATTGGGAGGAGGCAGATACGCAGTATTTT.

The rearrangement links TRBV13 to TRBJ2-7; TRBD1 might be the D (6 bases). Germline CDR1 and CDR2: PRHDT and FYEKMQ (reference sequence). V was pared by 1 base and J by 6 bases, with 7 bases between. This CDR3 region has 12 residues. CDR3 sequence (DNA): TGTGCCAGCAGCTTAGAAGGGGGCGAGCAGTACTTC. Its translation: CASSLEGGEQYF.

V and J are TRBV4-3 and TRBJ2-1; D is unresolved. This CDR3 spans 15 amino acids. CDR1 and CDR2 from the germline V gene are LGHNA and YSLEER. Trimming took 0 bases from V and 8 from J, leaving 14 bases between them. CDR3 residues: CASSQDKSWAHEQFF. CDR3 DNA sequence: TGCGCCAGCAGCCAAGATAAGTCTTGGGCCCATGAGCAGTTCTTC.

The sample holds one count of this clone. The chain's CDR3 is CASRLPRALNGYTF. The CDR3 DNA sequence: TGTGCCAGCCGATTACCGAGGGCGCTAAATGGCTACACCTTC. The chain carries TRBV28 and TRBJ1-2; D is undetermined. CDR3 length equals 14 residues. Germline V gene lookup returns CDR1 MDHEN and CDR2 SYDVKM. Deletions cut 8 bases from V and 6 bases from J, with 19 bases between.

This clone showed up just a few times. Other DNA sequences of this sample code for an identical CDR3. The J gene is TRBJ1-1, the V gene TRBV29-1; 7 positions match TRBD1. CDR1 SQVTM and CDR2 ANQGSEA come from the germline V gene. J gave up 8 bases and V 6 bases, and 6 bases lay outside the gene matches. The CDR3 extends over 11 amino acids. CDR3 protein: CSVWTGAEAFF. For the CDR3, the DNA is TGCAGCGTGTGGACAGGAGCGGAAGCTTTCTTT.

This chain links TRBV9 with TRBJ2-5; 7 bases fit TRBD2. J lost 5 bases, V lost 0 bases, and 7 bases had no gene match. The CDR3 is 15 residues long. Germline lookup yields CDR1 SGDLS and CDR2 YYNGEE. The CDR3 DNA reads as TGTGCCAGCAGCGTAGAGGCGGGAGCCCTCGAGACCCAGTACTTC. Translating gives CASSVEAGALETQYF.

This rearrangement joins TRBV15 to TRBJ1-5; D is uncertain. V lost 4 bases to trimming and J lost 0 bases, with 10 bases between them. The CDR3 runs 15 residues. The germline V gene has CDR1 LNHNV and CDR2 YYDKDF (reference sequence). The CDR3 coding sequence is TGTGCCACCAGCATAACGGACGATAGCAATCAGCCCCAGCATTTT. It is translated as CATSITDDSNQPQHF.

The chain recombines TRBV2 with TRBJ2-5; D unresolved. Germline-derived CDR1 and CDR2 are SNHLY and FYNNEI. Trimming took off 6 bases at V and 5 bases at J, with 10 bases between the two ends. The CDR3 totals 12 residues. CDR3 DNA sequence: TGTGCCAGCAGCCCTCTCTCGGAGACCCAGTACTTC. Its translation: CASSPLSETQYF.

The chain's CDR3 is CSVEGGTSLEQYF. The CDR3 DNA is TGCAGCGTTGAAGGCGGGACTAGCCTCGAGCAGTACTTC. The V gene is TRBV29-1, the J gene TRBJ2-7; 9 nucleotides line up with TRBD2. The germline gives CDR1 SQVTM, CDR2 ANQGSEA. Trimming removed 1 base from V and 6 bases from J; junction bases left unmatched: 4. The CDR3 has 13 amino acids.

About this clone: The same CDR3 is also encoded by other DNA sequences in this sample. V and J are TRBV6-1 and TRBJ2-7, with TRBD2 identical over 8 bases. V lost 0 bases, J lost 3 bases, and 4 bases stayed unmatched. There are 15 residues in the CDR3. CDR1 and CDR2 from the germline V gene are MNHNS and SASEGT. CDR3 residues: CASSEAPGGSYEQYF. As DNA, the CDR3 is TGTGCCAGCAGTGAAGCGCCGGGAGGGAGCTACGAGCAGTACTTC.

This chain uses TRBV16 with TRBJ1-1, with 7 bases aligning to TRBD1. The CDR3 consists of 16 residues. The V and J ends lost 1 base and 1 base, in that order; junction bases with no gene match: 6. Germline V gene lookup returns CDR1 KGHSY and CDR2 FQNENV. This chain's CDR3 is CASSQWTGTANTEAFF. The DNA of the CDR3 is TGTGCCAGCAGCCAATGGACCGGGACAGCGAACACTGAAGCTTTCTTT.

The V call is TRBV29-1, the J call TRBJ1-2; D uncertain. Trimming cost V 1 base and J 2 bases, with 8 bases left between them. Germline CDR1 reads SQVTM; CDR2 reads ANQGSEA. The CDR3 covers 13 residues. DNA of the CDR3: TGCAGCGTTGAAGGTGGGGAGAACTATGGCTACACCTTC. This gives the protein CSVEGGENYGYTF.

V gene TRBV10-1 combines with J gene TRBJ2-7, with TRBD1 as a possible D gene (5 bases). The CDR3 loop spans 14 amino acids. CDR1 and CDR2 from the germline V gene are WNHNN and SYGVQD (reference sequence). The ends were cut back, 0 bases at V and 7 bases at J, with 13 bases in the middle. CDR3 DNA: TGCGCCAGCAGTGAGTCCATGGGGCTAAGAGAGCAGTACTTC. This codes for CASSESMGLREQYF.

J is TRBJ1-1 and V is TRBV15; D remains ambiguous. V lost 3 bases and J lost 0, with 14 bases in between. CDR1 is LNHNV, CDR2 YYDKDF, per germline (reference sequence). The CDR3 totals 16 residues. As DNA, the CDR3 is TGTGCCACCAGCAGCTCCGTGAGCAAGCTGAACACTGAAGCTTTCTTT. Its protein is CATSSSVSKLNTEAFF.

The chain uses TRBV4-1 and TRBJ1-2; D not resolved. The CDR3 has 14 residues. V dropped 4 bases and J dropped 4 bases, with 13 bases sitting between them. The germline V gene encodes CDR1 MGHRA and CDR2 YSYEKL. CDR3 amino acids: CASSPRARTYGYTF. CDR3 nucleotides: TGCGCCAGCAGCCCAAGGGCCAGGACCTATGGCTACACCTTC.

The chain carries TRBV5-6 and TRBJ2-3; D ambiguous. CDR1 and CDR2 (germline): SGHDT, YYEEEE. This CDR3 has 13 residues. Trimming took off 0 bases at V and 2 bases at J, with 4 bases between the two ends. CDR3 in amino acids: CASSLELTDTQYF. The DNA of the CDR3 is TGTGCCAGCAGCTTGGAACTCACAGATACGCAGTATTTT.

The V call is TRBV19, the J call TRBJ2-1; 8 bases match TRBD2. V lost 5 bases and J lost 0; bases outside the gene matches: 6. Germline CDR1 is LNHDA and CDR2 is SQIVND (reference sequence). CDR3 size: 16 residues. The CDR3 DNA reads TGTGCCAGTAGTCCACGAGCGGGGGCCTCCTACAATGAGCAGTTCTTC. Translated, it gives CASSPRAGASYNEQFF.

The V call is TRBV7-2, the J call TRBJ2-7, with 8 bases lining up with TRBD2. The V segment lost 0 bases and the J segment 0 bases; nucleotides outside the gene matches: 7. Germline CDR1 and CDR2: SGHTA and FQGNSA. This CDR3 is built from 17 residues. For the CDR3, the DNA is TGTGCCAGCAGCTTAGCACTAAGCGGGGGCCCCTCCTACGAGCAGTACTTC. Translating it yields CASSLALSGGPSYEQYF.

The chain couples TRBV5-6 to TRBJ1-1, with D possibly matching TRBD1 (6 bases). Trimming cost V 0 bases and J 10 bases, with 16 bases left between them. Germline V gene sequence: CDR1 SGHDT, CDR2 YYEEEE. The CDR3 has 14 amino acids. The CDR3 region has the DNA TGTGCCAGCAGCTTGGCGGGGGGCGGCCCTACAGCTTTCTTT. Protein sequence: CASSLAGGGPTAFF.

The chain carries TRBV11-2 and TRBJ2-2; weak D call: TRBD1 (6 bases). CDR1 SGHAT and CDR2 FQNNGV come from the germline V gene. The CDR3 contains 17 residues. V shed 3 bases and J shed 2 bases, with 16 bases lying between them. CDR3 amino acids: CASSLATPGHNTGELFF. CDR3 DNA sequence: TGTGCCAGCAGCTTGGCTACACCGGGACACAACACCGGGGAGCTGTTTTTT.

This rearrangement joins TRBV7-3 to TRBJ2-3, with D possibly being TRBD2 (5 bases). Trimming cost V 2 bases and J 0 bases, with 12 bases left between them. The V gene's germline CDR1 is SGHTA and CDR2 FQGTGA. The CDR3 contains 16 residues. The CDR3 nucleotides read TGTGCCAGCAGCTTAGTACCCGGCGGGAGCACAGATACGCAGTATTTT. Translating it yields CASSLVPGGSTDTQYF.

The chain links TRBV27 to TRBJ1-2, with 8 bases matching TRBD1. Looked up from germline, CDR1 is MNHEY and CDR2 is SMNVEV (reference sequence). The CDR3 runs 15 residues. V gave up 6 bases and J gave up 4 bases; unmatched junction bases: 10. CDR3 residues: CASRSTGTGLYGYTF. CDR3 DNA: TGTGCCAGCAGATCCACCGGGACAGGCCTCTATGGCTACACCTTC.